This T cell receptor beta chain was sequenced in a study of cytotoxic CD8 clonotypes in ibrutinib-treated CLL. Study details: Specimens for response were gathered following a median approximately 12 months of therapy, spanning 6 to 36. Across samples, productive templates numbered about 240,000 and productive rearrangements reached 80,000 to 95,000 on average. Whole-study results and caveats: Treatment left the uncommon public clonotypes either contracted or stable in frequency.

TCR beta libraries used around 2 micrograms of DNA from cryopreserved PBMCs. This table comes from immunoSEQ multiplex PCR, and its TCRdb copy is limited to in-frame clones, with some not included. The sample lists roughly 160,000 clones; under 85% were seen once. With respect to this clone: The antigen is not known.

The germline V gene encodes CDR1 SGHVS and CDR2 FQNEAQ. Trimming cost V 1 base and J 1 base; bases outside gene matches: 13. CDR3 size: 19 residues. The starting material was PBMCs, obtained after 24 months of ibrutinib treatment. The clonotype was recovered from a human donor with chronic lymphocytic leukemia. The rearrangement links TRBV7-8 to TRBJ2-5; 9 bases line up with TRBD1. The CDR3 sequence: CASSLVRLKGQGVQETQYF. DNA for the CDR3: TGTGCCAGCAGCTTAGTAAGATTAAAGGGACAGGGTGTCCAAGAGACCCAGTACTTC.